The 9 T cell receptor beta chains in this list originate from one sample, sequenced in a study. MiXCR, run by TCRdb on the RT-PCR reads, gives a single entry per CDR3 protein. In the table there are 650,000 to 800,000 distinct CDR3 sequences, approximately 15% of which are singletons. The specimen sequenced was memory CD4+ T cells from blood. The receptors were sampled from a female donor in good health, serving as a healthy control.

This clonotype was recorded a few times. The J gene is TRBJ2-7, the V gene TRBV6-1; D is perhaps TRBD1 or TRBD2 (6 bases each). Trimming pared 10 bases from V and 2 bases from J, leaving 12 bases between. CDR3 size: 12 residues. CDR1 is MNHNS and CDR2 is SASEGT in the germline V gene. The CDR3 DNA follows: TGTGCCATAACGGGGGCAACCTACGAGCAGTACTTC. Protein sequence: CAITGATYEQYF.

The rearrangement joins TRBV30 to TRBJ1-4; maybe TRBD1 (6 bases). With 3 bases removed from V and 5 bases from J, the gap between germline ends came to 16 bases. The germline gives CDR1 GTSNPN, CDR2 SVGIG (reference sequence). CDR3 size: 15 residues. CDR3 residues: CAWRPGHGPNEKLFF. The CDR3 DNA sequence: TGTGCCTGGAGGCCGGGACATGGACCGAATGAAAAACTGTTTTTT.

There are a few counts of this clonotype. V gene TRBV7-2 combines with J gene TRBJ2-7; D is undetermined. This CDR3 has 14 residues. Trimming took 6 bases from V and 0 from J, leaving 12 bases between them. Looked up from germline, CDR1 is SGHTA and CDR2 is FQGNSA. The CDR3 nucleotides are TGTGCCAGCAGGGTCGGGTCCCACTCCTACGAGCAGTACTTC. Its protein is CASRVGSHSYEQYF.

The V gene is TRBV11-2, the J gene TRBJ2-7; D may be TRBD2 (7 bases). Germline V lookup: CDR1 SGHAT, CDR2 FQNNGV. V lost 2 bases and J lost 4, with 15 bases in between. This CDR3 region has 15 residues. CDR3 sequence: CASSLSNGGLYEQYF. The DNA for the CDR3 is TGTGCCAGCAGCTTATCGAACGGGGGGCTGTACGAGCAGTACTTC.

The J gene is TRBJ2-1, the V gene TRBV6-2 or TRBV6-3; perhaps TRBD2 as D (5 bases). V dropped 8 bases and J dropped 6 bases, with 23 bases sitting between them. There are 16 residues in the CDR3. Germline CDR1 is MNHEY and CDR2 is SVGEGT. CDR3 protein: CASEKRGSRFSNEQFF. The CDR3 DNA reads as TGTGCCAGCGAGAAACGAGGGAGTCGGTTCAGCAATGAGCAGTTCTTC.

This clonotype was detected a few times. The rearrangement links TRBV10-1 to TRBJ2-3; 7 bases line up with TRBD2. The junction had 12 bases not matched to a gene; V was cut back by 3 bases and J by 6 bases. Germline CDR1 reads WNHNN; CDR2 reads SYGVQD (reference sequence). This CDR3 is built from 16 residues. CDR3 DNA sequence: TGCGCCAGCAGTGAAGGGTGGACTAGTGATTTTGATACGCAGTATTTT. This sequence encodes CASSEGWTSDFDTQYF.

In the case of this clonotype: A much larger clone lies one base from this, so it may be a read error. The rearrangement links TRBV5-1 to TRBJ1-6; D remains ambiguous. There are 15 residues in the CDR3. Germline V gives CDR1 SGHRS, CDR2 YFSETQ. In nucleotides, the CDR3 is TGCGCCAGCAGCGGGGATCAAGGTTTTCGGTCACACCTCCACTTT. Translation gives CASSGDQGFRSHLHF.

This clonotype was observed at least ten times. V usage is TRBV12-3 or TRBV12-4 and J usage is TRBJ1-1; no clear D gene. Trimming stripped 5 bases from V and 3 bases from J, with 4 bases between. The CDR3 sequence is 11 residues long. CDR3 residues: CASSQYTEAFF. In DNA form, the CDR3 reads TGTGCCAGCAGTCAATACACTGAAGCTTTCTTT.

This clonotype was observed many times. The J gene is TRBJ1-6, the V gene TRBV29-1, with 7 bases lining up with TRBD1. The V gene's germline CDR1 is SQVTM and CDR2 ANQGSEA. The trim removed 5 bases at V and 7 bases at J, leaving 5 bases unmatched. The CDR3 is made up of 13 amino acids. CDR3 loop: CSVQTGTNSPLHF. The CDR3 DNA follows: TGCAGCGTTCAGACAGGGACAAATTCACCCCTCCACTTT.